A single sample is the source of the 25 T cell receptor beta chains below, sequenced in a study of T cells after somatic rescue of genetic block. Generated by immunoSEQ multiplex PCR, the TCRdb table keeps only in-frame clones and is missing some. The sample includes tens of thousands of clones, approximately 90% seen only once; the top ten take 1.5% to 2%. Sample: peripheral blood mononuclear cells (PBMCs). Receptors originate from a woman aged 18-30 years.

This clone was picked up one time. J is TRBJ2-7 and V is TRBV5-6; 15 bases align to TRBD2. Unmatched junction bases numbered 6, after V lost 2 bases and J lost 6 bases. This CDR3 region has 16 residues. CDR1 and CDR2 (germline): SGHDT, YYEEEE. CDR3 protein: CASSLGLAGGPGEQYF. CDR3 bases: TGTGCCAGCAGCTTAGGACTAGCGGGAGGGCCCGGCGAGCAGTACTTC.

The gene calls are TRBV5-1 and TRBJ2-1; 7 positions agree with TRBD1. The germline V gene has CDR1 SGHRS and CDR2 YFSETQ. V shed 4 bases, J shed 4 bases, and the junction held 8 bases outside the gene matches. The CDR3 has 15 residues. CDR3 nucleotide sequence: TGCGCCAGCAGCCATAGGACAGGAAAGTACAATGAGCAGTTCTTC. Translating gives CASSHRTGKYNEQFF. Full variable domain (missing parts from reference TRBV5-1 and TRBJ2-1): KAGVTQTPRYLIKTRGQQVTLSCSPISGHRSVSWYQQTPGQGLQFLFEYFSETQRNKGNFPGRFSGRQFSNSRSEMNVSTLELGDSALYLCASSHRTGKYNEQFFGPGTRLTVL.

In this sample, this clone turned up a few times. The genes are TRBV28 and TRBJ2-2; 7 bases are shared with TRBD2. The germline gives CDR1 MDHEN, CDR2 SYDVKM. The junction had 4 bases not matched to a gene; V was cut back by 5 bases and J by 7 bases. This CDR3 spans 13 amino acids. As DNA, the CDR3 is TGTGCCAGCAGTCCGCGGGGGAGCGGGGAGCTGTTTTTT. This sequence encodes CASSPRGSGELFF.

This chain joins TRBV9 and TRBJ2-7, with 8 bases that match TRBD2. The germline gives CDR1 SGDLS, CDR2 YYNGEE. Losses at the gene ends were 3 bases for V and 4 bases for J; bases not matched to a gene: 6. The CDR3 consists of 14 residues. The CDR3 sequence: CASSGGLELYEQYF. CDR3 DNA sequence: TGTGCCAGCAGCGGGGGACTAGAACTATACGAGCAGTACTTC.

In nucleotides, the CDR3 is TGTGCCAGCAGCTACCGGGACAAACAAGAGACCCAGTACTTC. Translated, it gives CASSYRDKQETQYF. V usage is TRBV5-4 and J usage is TRBJ2-5; D perhaps matches TRBD1 (6 bases). Germline V gene sequence: CDR1 SGHNT, CDR2 YYREEE (reference sequence). Deletions cut 3 bases from V and 2 bases from J, with 11 bases between. The CDR3 runs 14 residues.

The rearrangement joins TRBV7-2 to TRBJ2-7, with TRBD2 matching over 7 bases. This CDR3 spans 15 amino acids. The V and J ends lost 2 bases and 7 bases, in that order; junction bases with no gene match: 11. Germline V lookup: CDR1 SGHTA, CDR2 FQGNSA. CDR3 protein: CASSLYGRDYGEQYF. CDR3 nucleotides: TGTGCCAGCAGCTTATATGGGCGGGACTATGGGGAGCAGTACTTC.

V is TRBV27 and J is TRBJ2-5; 11 bases match TRBD2. Germline V gene sequence: CDR1 MNHEY, CDR2 SMNVEV (reference sequence). This CDR3 spans 17 amino acids. The junction had 10 bases not matched to a gene; V was cut back by 2 bases and J by 5 bases. Written as DNA, the CDR3 is TGTGCCAGCAGTTTAGGGGCGGTAGCGGGAGGGCTCGAGACCCAGTACTTC. Amino acids: CASSLGAVAGGLETQYF.

V usage is TRBV30 and J usage is TRBJ2-1; 9 bases are shared with TRBD1. Germline-derived CDR1 and CDR2 are GTSNPN and SVGIG (reference sequence). The junction had 6 bases not matched to a gene; V was cut back by 2 bases and J by 7 bases. The CDR3 loop spans 14 amino acids. Written as DNA, the CDR3 is TGTGCCTGGAGTTCGGGACAGGGACGGAATGAGCAGTTCTTC. Translated, it gives CAWSSGQGRNEQFF.

This chain uses TRBV7-8 with TRBJ2-2; a weak D match, TRBD2 (7 bases). Per germline, CDR1 SGHVS and CDR2 FQNEAQ. V was cut by 5 bases and J by 6 bases, with 16 bases left in between. The CDR3 covers 15 residues. CDR3: CASSPLGGRAGELFF. The CDR3 DNA is TGTGCCAGCAGCCCCCTGGGGGGGCGGGCCGGGGAGCTGTTTTTT. Full variable domain (rest looked up from reference TRBV7-8 and TRBJ2-2): GAGVSQSPRYKVAKRGQDVALRCDPISGHVSLFWYQQALGQGPEFLTYFQNEAQLDKSGLPSDRFFAERPEGSVSTLKIQRTQQEDSAVYLCASSPLGGRAGELFFGEGSRLTVL.

The V gene is TRBV11-3, the J gene TRBJ1-1, with D possibly TRBD1 on 6 matching bases. Trimming removed 3 bases from V and 3 bases from J, with 14 bases in between. Germline CDR1 and CDR2: SGHNT and YENEEA. The CDR3 is made up of 15 amino acids. CDR3 sequence (DNA): TGTGCCAGCAGCTTTGCGGGGAAGGGGGACACTGAAGCTTTCTTT. It encodes CASSFAGKGDTEAFF.

This chain links TRBV29-1 with TRBJ1-1; no definite D call. V lost 2 bases and J lost 1, with 11 bases in between. The CDR3 totals 14 residues. Germline V CDR1 and CDR2: SQVTM, ANQGSEA. The CDR3 sequence: CSVERLGRNTEAFF. The CDR3 nucleotides read TGCAGCGTTGAACGGTTGGGGAGGAACACTGAAGCTTTCTTT.

This clone was counted only a few times. V usage is TRBV30 and J usage is TRBJ1-3, with D possibly being TRBD1 (6 bases). The CDR3 sequence is 13 residues long. Germline V gene lookup returns CDR1 GTSNPN and CDR2 SVGIG (reference sequence). V lost 5 bases and J lost 0, with 8 bases in between. Written as DNA, the CDR3 is TGTGCCTGGGACAGGAGCTCTGGAAACACCATATATTTT. Translated: CAWDRSSGNTIYF.

J is TRBJ1-2 and V is TRBV7-2; D is perhaps TRBD1 (6 bases). Germline-derived CDR1 and CDR2 are SGHTA and FQGNSA. V lost 6 bases, J lost 5 bases, and 16 bases lay in between. This CDR3 comprises 14 residues. This CDR3 is CASSAAGAYYGYTF. The CDR3 DNA sequence: TGTGCCAGCAGTGCTGCGGGGGCTTATTATGGCTACACCTTC.

The J gene is TRBJ1-2, the V gene TRBV2, with TRBD1 matching 10 bases. The CDR3 consists of 16 residues. Germline V CDR1 and CDR2: SNHLY, FYNNEI. J lost 3 bases, V lost 6 bases, and 10 bases had no gene match. CDR3 in DNA: TGTGCCAGCAGAGAAAGGACAGGGGGTAGGGACTATGGCTACACCTTC. Translating gives CASRERTGGRDYGYTF. Full variable domain (remainder filled in from reference TRBV2 and TRBJ1-2): EPEVTQTPSHQVTQMGQEVILRCVPISNHLYFYWYRQILGQKVEFLVSFYNNEISEKSEIFDDQFSVERPDGSNFTLKIRSTKLEDSAMYFCASRERTGGRDYGYTFGSGTRLTVV.

This clone was counted a single time. The chain joins TRBV2 to TRBJ1-5; D possibly corresponds to TRBD1 (5 bases). Trimming left V 3 bases short and J 5 bases short, with 14 bases between. CDR3 length: 15 amino acids. CDR1 and CDR2 from the germline V gene are SNHLY and FYNNEI. This CDR3 reads CASSEDFGGDQPQHF. CDR3 nucleotides: TGTGCCAGCAGTGAGGATTTCGGGGGGGATCAGCCCCAGCATTTT. Full variable domain (remainder filled in from reference TRBV2 and TRBJ1-5): EPEVTQTPSHQVTQMGQEVILRCVPISNHLYFYWYRQILGQKVEFLVSFYNNEISEKSEIFDDQFSVERPDGSNFTLKIRSTKLEDSAMYFCASSEDFGGDQPQHFGDGTRLSIL.

The chain couples TRBV5-1 to TRBJ1-1; 9 bases fit TRBD1. This CDR3 contains 15 residues. V lost 4 bases and J lost 0; bases outside the gene matches: 4. CDR1 SGHRS and CDR2 YFSETQ come from the germline V gene. CDR3 loop: CASSTGQGMNTEAFF. CDR3 nucleotides: TGCGCCAGCAGCACGGGACAGGGTATGAACACTGAAGCTTTCTTT.

This chain links TRBV18 with TRBJ1-1; D call uncertain. The CDR3 spans 12 residues. Germline CDR1 KGHSH, CDR2 LQKENI. Trimming removed 3 bases from V and 2 bases from J, with 4 bases in between. CDR3 nucleotides: TGTGCCAGCTCACCCGATAACACTGAAGCTTTCTTT. Translated, it gives CASSPDNTEAFF.

The chain recombines TRBV6-5 with TRBJ2-7; D unresolved. The CDR3 covers 13 residues. The ends were cut back, 0 bases at V and 2 bases at J, with 5 bases in the middle. Germline CDR1 MNHEY, CDR2 SVGAGI. DNA of the CDR3: TGTGCCAGCAGTTACTCAGGTGCCTACGAGCAGTACTTC. Encoded protein: CASSYSGAYEQYF.

This rearrangement joins TRBV5-6 to TRBJ2-7; 7 positions match TRBD1. V lost 7 bases, J lost 6 bases, and 7 bases stayed unmatched. This CDR3 is 12 amino acids long. Per the germline V gene, CDR1 is SGHDT and CDR2 is YYEEEE. CDR3 in amino acids: CASFRQGGEQYF. CDR3 nucleotide sequence: TGTGCCAGCTTTCGACAGGGTGGCGAGCAGTACTTC.

The gene calls are TRBV30 and TRBJ1-2, with a possible D match to TRBD1 (6 bases). The germline V gene has CDR1 GTSNPN and CDR2 SVGIG (reference sequence). Trimming took 2 bases from V and 2 from J, leaving 21 bases between them. The CDR3 is 17 amino acids. This CDR3 is CAWSRFWRGSANYGYTF. The CDR3 nucleotides are TGTGCCTGGAGTCGATTTTGGAGGGGGTCGGCAAACTATGGCTACACCTTC.

The count of this clone is one. The chain joins TRBV28 to TRBJ2-1; D may be TRBD1 (5 bases). V dropped 7 bases and J dropped 6 bases, with 22 bases sitting between them. This CDR3 is 16 amino acids long. Germline V CDR1 and CDR2: MDHEN, SYDVKM. CDR3 sequence: CASTPIERGSGNEQFF. Written as DNA, the CDR3 is TGTGCCAGCACACCCATCGAAAGGGGCAGTGGCAATGAGCAGTTCTTC. The full variable domain, in which reference TRBV28 and TRBJ2-1 provide the parts outside the CDR3, is DVKVTQSSRYLVKRTGEKVFLECVQDMDHENMFWYRQDPGLGLRLIYFSYDVKMKEKGDIPEGYSVSREKKERFSLILESASTNQTSMYLCASTPIERGSGNEQFFGPGTRLTVL.

The chain is built from TRBV18 and TRBJ2-6; D gene unclear. Between the trimmed V and J ends, which lost 2 bases and 0 bases, there was a span of 17 bases. This CDR3 region has 19 residues. Per germline, CDR1 KGHSH and CDR2 LQKENI. The CDR3 loop is CASSPIIFTALSGANVLTF. CDR3 DNA: TGTGCCAGCTCACCAATTATCTTTACCGCGCTCTCTGGGGCCAACGTCCTGACTTTC.

The chain employs TRBV5-4 and TRBJ2-7; D is perhaps TRBD2 (5 bases). The germline V and J ends were trimmed by 0 bases and 6 bases, with 10 bases remaining between them. In germline, CDR1 is SGHNT, CDR2 YYREEE (reference sequence). The CDR3 sequence is 13 residues long. The CDR3 DNA is TGTGCCAGCAGCTTGGGGGGAGTGCGCGAGCAGTACTTC. Amino acids: CASSLGGVREQYF.

The chain employs TRBV6-1 and TRBJ1-2, with 8 bases lining up with TRBD1. In germline, CDR1 is MNHNS, CDR2 SASEGT. Trimming took 6 bases from V and 7 from J; bases not matched to a gene: 13. This CDR3 is 15 amino acids long. CDR3: CASRRTPSGQGGYTF. CDR3 coding DNA: TGTGCCAGCAGGCGAACCCCTTCAGGACAGGGTGGCTACACCTTC.

This sequence joins TRBV28 and TRBJ2-3; a weak D match, TRBD1 (5 bases). The CDR3 is made up of 14 amino acids. V shed 3 bases and J shed 6 bases, with 13 bases lying between them. CDR1 and CDR2 (germline): MDHEN, SYDVKM. The chain's CDR3 is CASSFPGWADTQYF. CDR3 in DNA: TGTGCCAGCAGTTTCCCAGGGTGGGCGGATACGCAGTATTTT.